These 10 T cell receptor beta chains came from one sample sequenced in a study of blood T cell repertoires in COVID-19. Data came from immunoSEQ multiplex PCR; TCRdb stores just in-frame clones and leaves some out. The table includes 100,000 to 150,000 clones, around nine tenths detected once. The sequencing sample was made of peripheral blood. The receptors originated from an elderly woman with acute or convalescent COVID-19.

The chain joins TRBV5-6 to TRBJ1-1; D unresolved. CDR1 is SGHDT and CDR2 is YYEEEE in the germline V gene. CDR3 length equals 14 residues. V gave up 0 bases and J gave up 4 bases, with 10 bases separating them. CDR3 DNA: TGTGCCAGCAGCTTGGTGGGCAGTGGCACTGAAGCTTTCTTT. Its translation is CASSLVGSGTEAFF.

The V call is TRBV5-1, the J call TRBJ2-1, with 10 bases aligning to TRBD2. From germline, CDR1 is SGHRS and CDR2 YFSETQ. J lost 0 bases, V lost 3 bases, and 3 bases had no gene match. This CDR3 is built from 16 residues. CDR3 DNA sequence: TGCGCCAGCAGCTGGACTAGCGGAAGCTCCTACAATGAGCAGTTCTTC. Its translation: CASSWTSGSSYNEQFF.

The V gene is TRBV5-1, the J gene TRBJ2-3, with 10 nucleotides matching TRBD2. This CDR3 is 17 amino acids long. The V gene end was trimmed by 4 bases and the J gene end by 4 bases; junction bases not matched to a gene: 12. The germline gives CDR1 SGHRS, CDR2 YFSETQ. This CDR3 is CASSSASGRAGADTQYF. For the CDR3, the DNA is TGCGCCAGCAGCAGTGCGAGCGGGAGGGCCGGGGCAGATACGCAGTATTTT.

V and J are TRBV28 and TRBJ2-4; the D gene is possibly TRBD1 (6 bases). Germline CDR1 reads MDHEN; CDR2 reads SYDVKM. The germline V and J ends were trimmed by 7 bases and 5 bases, with 12 bases remaining between them. CDR3 length: 13 residues. CDR3: CASTSRQENIQYF. The CDR3 coding sequence is TGTGCCAGCACTTCGAGACAGGAAAACATTCAGTACTTC.

This clone was seen a few times. CDR3 bases: TGTGCCAGCAGCTTAGGGGACAGGGATTCACCCCTCCACTTT. The encoded protein is CASSLGDRDSPLHF. The V gene is TRBV7-9, the J gene TRBJ1-6, with 9 positions matching TRBD1. Germline-derived CDR1 and CDR2 are SEHNR and FQNEAQ (reference sequence). V lost 1 base to trimming and J lost 8 bases; unmatched junction nucleotides: 0. CDR3 size: 14 residues.

The chain couples TRBV13 to TRBJ1-3, with no clear D. Germline assignment: CDR1 PRHDT and CDR2 FYEKMQ (reference sequence). The CDR3 contains 14 residues. Trimming took 5 bases from V and 4 from J, leaving 12 bases between them. CDR3 residues: CASSTQPGGNTIYF. DNA of the CDR3: TGTGCCAGCAGCACTCAACCAGGCGGAAACACCATATATTTT.

The chain has TRBV11-2 and TRBJ1-2, with D possibly TRBD1 on 5 matching bases. Trimming removed 1 base from V and 0 bases from J, with 9 bases in between. In germline, CDR1 is SGHAT, CDR2 FQNNGV. The CDR3 runs to 15 residues. The CDR3 region is CASSLGQGPNYGYTF. The CDR3, as DNA: TGTGCCAGCAGCTTAGGTCAGGGCCCTAACTATGGCTACACCTTC.

The rearrangement links TRBV24-1 to TRBJ1-2; D is possibly TRBD1 (6 bases). CDR3 length equals 14 residues. Germline CDR1 is KGHDR and CDR2 is SFDVKD. The germline V and J ends were trimmed by 3 bases and 6 bases, with 13 bases remaining between them. The CDR3 reads CATSDEDRTHGYTF. CDR3 bases: TGTGCCACCAGTGATGAAGACAGGACCCATGGCTACACCTTC.

The chain couples TRBV12-3 or TRBV12-4 to TRBJ2-2, with D possibly matching TRBD2 (6 bases). The CDR3 loop spans 13 amino acids. V gave up 8 bases and J gave up 7 bases, with 14 bases separating them. This CDR3 is CASHGGIGGELFF. The CDR3 region has the DNA TGTGCCAGCCACGGAGGGATCGGCGGGGAGCTGTTTTTT.

The chain uses TRBV7-9 and TRBJ2-3; tentatively, D is TRBD1 (6 bases). Germline values: CDR1 SEHNR, CDR2 FQNEAQ (reference sequence). V was cut by 1 base and J by 2 bases, with 10 bases left in between. This CDR3 is built from 15 residues. Here the CDR3 DNA reads TGTGCCAGCAGCTTAGAACAGGGACCCACAGATACGCAGTATTTT. As protein: CASSLEQGPTDTQYF.